This is a list of T cell receptor beta chains from one sample in a study of cytomegalovirus exposure and HLA in healthy donors. Sequenced by immunoSEQ multiplex PCR; TCRdb stores in-frame clones only, minus some. The table for this sample gives about 200,000 clones. Source material: PBMCs. These receptors all stem from a girl aged 2-10 years in good health and CMV-seropositive. Each CDR3 is given with its conserved first and last residue. D genes are given only for firm matches.

j_call: TRBJ1-2
d_call: -
v_call: TRBV27
cdr3_nt: TGTGCCAGCAGTTTATCGGCCGGGGGAACCTATGGCTACACCTTC
cdr3_aa: CASSLSAGGTYGYTF

j_call: TRBJ1-4
d_call: -
v_call: TRBV30
cdr3_nt: TGTGCCTGGACTCCGGGAATCTGGGGGGGTGAAAAACTGTTTTTT
cdr3_aa: CAWTPGIWGGEKLFF

j_call: TRBJ2-1
d_call: -
v_call: TRBV7-2
cdr3_nt: TGTGCCAGCAGCTTATCTATGGTCCGGCTAGCTATAGTAAATGAGCAGTTCTTC
cdr3_aa: CASSLSMVRLAIVNEQFF

j_call: TRBJ2-7
d_call: -
v_call: TRBV7-8
cdr3_nt: TGTGCCAGCAGCTTATTCGGAGAATCCTACGAGCAGTACTTC
cdr3_aa: CASSLFGESYEQYF

j_call: TRBJ2-2
d_call: TRBD2
v_call: TRBV10-3
cdr3_nt: TGTGCCATCAGTGAGCGGGAGGGCACCGGGGAGCTGTTTTTT
cdr3_aa: CAISEREGTGELFF

j_call: TRBJ2-1
d_call: TRBD2
v_call: TRBV11-2
cdr3_nt: TGTGCCAGCAGCCGCCCGGGGGGCTCCTACAATGAGCAGTTCTTC
cdr3_aa: CASSRPGGSYNEQFF

j_call: TRBJ2-7
d_call: TRBD1
v_call: TRBV2
cdr3_nt: TGTGCCAGCAGTGGGGGTGGGACAGGTGGGTTCGAGCAGTACTTC
cdr3_aa: CASSGGGTGGFEQYF

j_call: TRBJ2-7
d_call: TRBD1
v_call: TRBV2
cdr3_nt: TGTGCCTCCGTGGGACAGGGATTTAGAGGTCTCTACGAGCAGTACTTC
cdr3_aa: CASVGQGFRGLYEQYF

j_call: TRBJ2-7
d_call: TRBD2
v_call: TRBV15
cdr3_nt: TGTGCCACCAGCAGAGATTTCGGGCCTAGAGCGGGAGGACCCTACGAGCAGTACTTC
cdr3_aa: CATSRDFGPRAGGPYEQYF

j_call: TRBJ1-2
d_call: -
v_call: TRBV6-1
cdr3_nt: TGTGCCAGCAGTGAAGCCCGGGTTGGCTACACCTTC
cdr3_aa: CASSEARVGYTF

j_call: TRBJ1-4
d_call: -
v_call: TRBV6-1
cdr3_nt: TGTGCCCTAGGACCGGGGAGGGGTAATGAAAAACTGTTTTTT
cdr3_aa: CALGPGRGNEKLFF

j_call: TRBJ2-3
d_call: TRBD2
v_call: TRBV2
cdr3_nt: TGTGCCGGAAGAGGGACTAGCGGAGGTACGCAGTATTTT
cdr3_aa: CAGRGTSGGTQYF

j_call: TRBJ2-7
d_call: TRBD1
v_call: TRBV30
cdr3_nt: TGTGCCTGGGTGGTACCGGGACAGGGGATAGCCGAGCAGTACTTC
cdr3_aa: CAWVVPGQGIAEQYF

j_call: TRBJ2-1
d_call: TRBD2
v_call: TRBV29-1
cdr3_nt: TGCAGCGTTCAGGGGACTAGCGGCTCCGATCTCTACAATGAGCAGTTCTTC
cdr3_aa: CSVQGTSGSDLYNEQFF

j_call: TRBJ2-7
d_call: TRBD2
v_call: TRBV19
cdr3_nt: TGTGCCAGTAGGGTTAGCGGGACCTTATCCTACGAGCAGTACTTC
cdr3_aa: CASRVSGTLSYEQYF

j_call: TRBJ1-1
d_call: -
v_call: TRBV7-2
cdr3_nt: TGTGCCAGCAGCTTAGCGGGGGGGCTTAACACTGAAGCTTTCTTT
cdr3_aa: CASSLAGGLNTEAFF

j_call: TRBJ1-2
d_call: TRBD1
v_call: TRBV13
cdr3_nt: TGTGCCAGCAGCTTGGTCACGCGGGGGACAAAGACAGGGGAACTGGGTGGCTACACCTTC
cdr3_aa: CASSLVTRGTKTGELGGYTF

j_call: TRBJ2-1
d_call: TRBD2
v_call: TRBV6-5
cdr3_nt: TGTGCCAGCAGTTATGGAGCGGCTAGCGGGGACAATGAGCAGTTCTTC
cdr3_aa: CASSYGAASGDNEQFF

j_call: TRBJ1-1
d_call: -
v_call: TRBV11-2
cdr3_nt: TGTGCCAGCAGCTTAGTGGGGAGACCTGAAGCTTTCTTT
cdr3_aa: CASSLVGRPEAFF

j_call: TRBJ2-1
d_call: -
v_call: TRBV13
cdr3_nt: TGTGCCAGCAGCCCTTCCGGGAATGGGGATGAGCAGTTCTTC
cdr3_aa: CASSPSGNGDEQFF

j_call: TRBJ2-2
d_call: TRBD2
v_call: TRBV6-4
cdr3_nt: TGTGCCAGCAGTAGCGGGATCGCCGGGGAGCTGTTTTTT
cdr3_aa: CASSSGIAGELFF

j_call: TRBJ1-1
d_call: TRBD1
v_call: TRBV28
cdr3_nt: TGTGCCAGCAGTCCCAGGACAGGGACTGAAGCTTTCTTT
cdr3_aa: CASSPRTGTEAFF

j_call: TRBJ2-3
d_call: TRBD1
v_call: TRBV5-1
cdr3_nt: TGCGCCAGCAGCTTGTTCTGGGACAGGGGAGCCACAGATACGCAGTATTTT
cdr3_aa: CASSLFWDRGATDTQYF

j_call: TRBJ1-1
d_call: TRBD1
v_call: TRBV7-3
cdr3_nt: TGTGCCAGCAGCCGGACAGGACAGAGTGTGAACACTGAAGCTTTCTTT
cdr3_aa: CASSRTGQSVNTEAFF

j_call: TRBJ2-7
d_call: TRBD2
v_call: TRBV4-1
cdr3_nt: TGCGCCAGCAGCCAAGATTGGCTAGCGGAATCAAGTTCCTACGAGCAGTACTTC
cdr3_aa: CASSQDWLAESSSYEQYF

j_call: TRBJ2-2
d_call: TRBD2
v_call: TRBV7-6
cdr3_nt: TGTGCCAGCAGCTTAGCGGCTAGCGGGGGAGCGAACACCGGGGAGCTGTTTTTT
cdr3_aa: CASSLAASGGANTGELFF

j_call: TRBJ2-5
d_call: -
v_call: TRBV29-1
cdr3_nt: TGCAGCGTAGCAGGGGGAGGTGAGACCCAGTACTTC
cdr3_aa: CSVAGGGETQYF

j_call: TRBJ2-4
d_call: TRBD2
v_call: TRBV5-1
cdr3_nt: TGCGCCAGCAGCCGGGCGGGGGTAGCCAAAAACATTCAGTACTTC
cdr3_aa: CASSRAGVAKNIQYF

j_call: TRBJ2-1
d_call: -
v_call: TRBV6-6
cdr3_nt: TGTGCCAGCAGTACCACCGGGACATCAGGAGACAATGAGCAGTTCTTC
cdr3_aa: CASSTTGTSGDNEQFF

j_call: TRBJ2-6
d_call: -
v_call: TRBV6-5
cdr3_nt: TGTGCCAGCGGACAGTTCTCTGGGGCCAACGTCCTGACTTTC
cdr3_aa: CASGQFSGANVLTF

j_call: TRBJ1-2
d_call: TRBD1
v_call: TRBV5-4
cdr3_nt: TGTGCCAGCAGCCCGGGACAGGAAAACTATGGCTACACCTTC
cdr3_aa: CASSPGQENYGYTF

j_call: TRBJ2-2
d_call: TRBD2
v_call: TRBV5-1
cdr3_nt: TGCGCCAGCAGCTCTCGGACTAGCTGGGACGGGGAGCTGTTTTTT
cdr3_aa: CASSSRTSWDGELFF

j_call: TRBJ2-1
d_call: TRBD1
v_call: TRBV6-5
cdr3_nt: TGTGCCAGCAACGAACAGGGGGCATACAATGAGCAGTTCTTC
cdr3_aa: CASNEQGAYNEQFF

j_call: TRBJ2-5
d_call: TRBD1
v_call: TRBV5-6
cdr3_nt: TGTGCCAGCAGCCCGGACAGGGTAGCGGTGGAGCAGTACTTC
cdr3_aa: CASSPDRVAVEQYF

j_call: TRBJ1-6
d_call: -
v_call: TRBV27
cdr3_nt: TGTGCCAGCAGTTGGGCCAGGGTACATTCACCCCTCCACTTT
cdr3_aa: CASSWARVHSPLHF

j_call: TRBJ1-2
d_call: -
v_call: TRBV20-1
cdr3_nt: TGCAGTGCTAGAGATGAGGGCTACACCTTC
cdr3_aa: CSARDEGYTF

j_call: TRBJ2-2
d_call: -
v_call: TRBV11-2
cdr3_nt: TGTGCCAGCAGCTTAGAGCCAGCGAACACCGGGGAGCTGTTTTTT
cdr3_aa: CASSLEPANTGELFF

j_call: TRBJ2-2
d_call: -
v_call: TRBV23-1
cdr3_nt: TGCGCCAGCAGTCAGGGTAGCCAACATACCGGGGAGCTGTTTTTT
cdr3_aa: CASSQGSQHTGELFF

j_call: TRBJ2-2
d_call: TRBD2
v_call: TRBV9
cdr3_nt: TGTGCCAGCAGCGTAGGCGTTAGCGGGAGCGCCGGGGAGCTGTTTTTT
cdr3_aa: CASSVGVSGSAGELFF

j_call: TRBJ1-5
d_call: TRBD1
v_call: TRBV11-2
cdr3_nt: TGTGCCAGCAGCTTAGGGGACAGGGCTAGCAATCAGCCCCAGCATTTT
cdr3_aa: CASSLGDRASNQPQHF

j_call: TRBJ1-2
d_call: -
v_call: TRBV5-4
cdr3_nt: TGTGCCAGCAGCCCCAAACCGGGGGGTTCGGGCTACACCTTC
cdr3_aa: CASSPKPGGSGYTF

j_call: TRBJ2-1
d_call: -
v_call: TRBV11-3
cdr3_nt: TGTGCCAGCAGTCGGGAGTTGACAGCTGAGCAGTTCTTC
cdr3_aa: CASSRELTAEQFF

j_call: TRBJ2-7
d_call: -
v_call: TRBV10-3
cdr3_nt: TGTGCCATCCGCTCGGACAGCTACGAGCAGTACTTC
cdr3_aa: CAIRSDSYEQYF

j_call: TRBJ2-5
d_call: -
v_call: TRBV5-1
cdr3_nt: TGCGCCAGCAGCTTGACGGGTAGCGGAGGAGGGCAAGAGACCCAGTACTTC
cdr3_aa: CASSLTGSGGGQETQYF

j_call: TRBJ1-1
d_call: TRBD1
v_call: TRBV7-9
cdr3_nt: TGTGCCAGCAGCAGAGCCACAGGGGGATCGACTGAAGCTTTCTTT
cdr3_aa: CASSRATGGSTEAFF